The 31 T cell receptor beta chains below were found in one sample sequenced in a study of T cells after yellow fever vaccination. One entry per CDR3 protein results from TCRdb running MiXCR on the 5' RACE reads. The data contain hundreds of thousands of distinct CDR3 sequences, around 4% of them singletons. The starting material was PBMCs, obtained on the day of the yellow fever booster vaccination. These receptors were taken from a man younger than 35 who received the YFV17D yellow fever vaccine.

This clonotype was seen repeatedly, ten times or more. The chain recombines TRBV29-1 with TRBJ2-7, with TRBD1 identical over 8 bases. CDR1 is SQVTM and CDR2 is ANQGSEA in the germline V gene. CDR3 length: 12 amino acids. The V and J ends lost 8 bases and 5 bases, in that order; junction bases with no gene match: 8. The CDR3 is CSFHRGTDEQYF. The CDR3 region has the DNA TGCAGCTTCCACAGGGGGACCGACGAGCAGTACTTC.

The chain employs TRBV6-6 and TRBJ1-2; D is perhaps TRBD1 (5 bases). CDR3 length: 15 residues. Germline V gene sequence: CDR1 MNHNY, CDR2 SVGAGI (reference sequence). Trimming took off 2 bases at V and 4 bases at J, with 14 bases between the two ends. The CDR3 sequence is CASSYPSGGIYGYTF. CDR3 nucleotides: TGTGCCAGCAGTTACCCCAGCGGGGGGATCTATGGCTACACCTTC.

The chain carries TRBV5-6 and TRBJ2-1, with 12 bases fitting TRBD1. V dropped 3 bases and J dropped 5; count of bases not matched to a gene: 9. CDR1 and CDR2 (germline): SGHDT, YYEEEE. This CDR3 region has 17 residues. The CDR3 spells CASSWDRGRGTNNEQFF. DNA of the CDR3: TGTGCCAGCAGCTGGGACAGGGGGCGCGGTACCAACAATGAGCAGTTCTTC.

The sample holds a few counts of this clonotype. The chain joins TRBV4-3 to TRBJ1-5, with D possibly matching TRBD1 (5 bases). Germline loops: CDR1 LGHNA, CDR2 YSLEER. This CDR3 has 15 amino acids. The germline V and J ends were trimmed by 0 bases and 4 bases, with 10 bases remaining between them. For the CDR3, the DNA is TGCGCCAGCAGCCAAGATTACGGGGGAAATCAGCCCCAGCATTTT. Its protein is CASSQDYGGNQPQHF.

The DNA of the CDR3 is TGTGCCAGTAGTATAGATTTCGTGCCGGACAGGGGCGAAAAACTGTTTTTT. Its translation is CASSIDFVPDRGEKLFF. V gene TRBV19 combines with J gene TRBJ1-4; 9 bases match TRBD1. Per the germline V gene, CDR1 is LNHDA and CDR2 is SQIVND (reference sequence). The CDR3 loop spans 17 amino acids. With 0 bases clipped from V and 8 bases from J, the junction kept 10 bases outside the gene matches.

In the case of this clonotype: A single base separates this from a much larger clone, so it may be a read error. The chain uses TRBV20-1 and TRBJ2-5; D unclear. Between the trimmed V and J ends, which lost 6 bases and 2 bases, there was a span of 10 bases. CDR1 is DFQATT and CDR2 is SNEGSKA in the germline V gene (reference sequence). CDR3 length: 12 amino acids. The CDR3 nucleotides read TGCAGTGCCTGGGCAGGACAAGAGACCCAGTACTTC. This sequence encodes CSAWAGQETQYF.

This clonotype was counted a few times. V and J are TRBV5-1 and TRBJ1-1, with unresolved D. CDR3 length equals 14 residues. CDR1 is SGHRS and CDR2 is YFSETQ in the germline V gene. Trimming removed 2 bases at V and 0 bases at J, with 8 bases between. The CDR3: CASSLKSLNTEAFF. The CDR3 DNA is TGCGCCAGCAGCTTAAAAAGCTTGAACACTGAAGCTTTCTTT.

This clonotype was seen ten or more times. The chain is built from TRBV7-9 and TRBJ2-5; 8 bases are a match to TRBD2. Germline V gives CDR1 SEHNR, CDR2 FQNEAQ (reference sequence). Losses at the gene ends were 6 bases for V and 4 bases for J; bases not matched to a gene: 7. This CDR3 has 14 amino acids. The CDR3 nucleotides are TGTGCCAGCAGTTCCCCCACTAGCGGAGAGACCCAGTACTTC. This codes for CASSSPTSGETQYF.

This clonotype has only a few counts. CDR3 loop: CASRRLSYQPQHF. The CDR3 DNA sequence: TGTGCCAGCCGACGGCTCAGCTATCAGCCCCAGCATTTT. The V and J genes are TRBV2 and TRBJ1-5; D not resolved. V was shortened by 8 bases and J by 5 bases, with 13 bases between the two germline ends. The germline V gene encodes CDR1 SNHLY and CDR2 FYNNEI. The CDR3 sequence is 13 residues long.

This clonotype was observed many times. The chain joins TRBV6-4 to TRBJ2-1, with 7 bases fitting TRBD2. The V and J ends lost 2 bases and 5 bases, in that order; junction bases with no gene match: 3. The germline gives CDR1 MRHNA, CDR2 SNTAGT. This CDR3 has 14 amino acids. Here the CDR3 reads CASSDGLENNEQFF. The CDR3 coding sequence is TGTGCCAGCAGTGACGGACTAGAAAACAATGAGCAGTTCTTC.

This clonotype was observed at least ten times. The chain employs TRBV6-6 and TRBJ2-4; D is undetermined. Germline CDR1 and CDR2: MNHNY and SVGAGI (reference sequence). The CDR3 loop spans 16 amino acids. V lost 4 bases and J lost 3, with 16 bases in between. The CDR3: CASSSRSPTLKNIQYF. The DNA of the CDR3 is TGTGCCAGCAGTTCGCGTAGTCCAACTCTCAAAAACATTCAGTACTTC.

This clonotype was found many times. CDR3 region: CASSVAPTANYEQYF. The CDR3 nucleotides are TGTGCCAGCAGCGTAGCTCCCACCGCAAACTACGAGCAGTACTTC. The chain carries TRBV9 and TRBJ2-7; unclear D gene. The CDR3 spans 15 residues. In germline, CDR1 is SGDLS, CDR2 YYNGEE. Trimming pared 0 bases from V and 3 bases from J, leaving 13 bases between. Full variable domain (missing parts from reference TRBV9 and TRBJ2-7): DSGVTQTPKHLITATGQRVTLRCSPRSGDLSVYWYQQSLDQGLQFLIQYYNGEERAKGNILERFSAQQFPDLHSELNLSSLELGDSALYFCASSVAPTANYEQYFGPGTRLTVT.

This clonotype was detected only a few times. The V and J genes are TRBV7-3 and TRBJ2-5; the D call may be TRBD1 or TRBD2 (6 bases each). There are 13 residues in the CDR3. Germline-derived CDR1 and CDR2 are SGHTA and FQGTGA. With 5 bases removed from V and 5 bases from J, the gap between germline ends came to 12 bases. The CDR3 DNA reads as TGTGCCAGCAGCCGCATCGGGGGCGAGACCCAGTACTTC. Protein sequence: CASSRIGGETQYF.

The chain carries TRBV2 and TRBJ2-2; D might be TRBD1 (6 bases). This CDR3 contains 13 residues. Germline lookup yields CDR1 SNHLY and CDR2 FYNNEI. V was clipped by 9 bases and J by 1 base, with 9 bases between them. The CDR3 DNA sequence: TGTGCCAGAGTGGACAGGAACACCGGGGAGCTGTTTTTT. Its protein product is CARVDRNTGELFF. The whole variable domain, filled in from reference TRBV2 and TRBJ2-2, reads EPEVTQTPSHQVTQMGQEVILRCVPISNHLYFYWYRQILGQKVEFLVSFYNNEISEKSEIFDDQFSVERPDGSNFTLKIRSTKLEDSAMYFCARVDRNTGELFFGEGSRLTVL.

The chain links TRBV7-2 to TRBJ1-2, with 7 bases matching TRBD1. The J segment lost 7 bases and the V segment lost 5 bases, leaving 4 bases of the junction unmatched. The CDR3 runs 12 residues. Looked up from germline, CDR1 is SGHTA and CDR2 is FQGNSA. CDR3 nucleotide sequence: TGTGCCAGCAGCCCCGGGACAGTTGGCTACACCTTC. Residues: CASSPGTVGYTF.

This clonotype was seen many times. The J gene is TRBJ1-3, the V gene TRBV7-3, with D possibly being TRBD1 (6 bases). The CDR3 sequence is 17 residues long. Germline-derived CDR1 and CDR2 are SGHTA and FQGTGA. V was cut by 4 bases and J by 4 bases, with 20 bases left in between. The chain's CDR3 is CASSSYPCEDSGNTIYF. In DNA form, the CDR3 reads TGTGCCAGCAGCTCCTATCCCTGTGAGGACAGCGGAAACACCATATATTTT.

About this clonotype itself: A much larger clone differs from this one at a single base, so this may be a read error. CDR3: CASSQGGPNYGYTF. DNA of the CDR3: TGTGCCAGCAGCCAAGGGGGACCGAACTATGGCTACACCTTC. V is TRBV3-1 and J is TRBJ1-2, with D possibly TRBD1 on 5 matching bases. Germline lookup yields CDR1 LGHDT and CDR2 YNNKEL (reference sequence). This CDR3 has 14 residues. Trimming cost V 1 base and J 2 bases, with 8 bases left between them.

J is TRBJ2-5 and V is TRBV15; TRBD1 matches at 9 bases. CDR3 length: 16 amino acids. Germline CDR1 reads LNHNV; CDR2 reads YYDKDF (reference sequence). After removal of 1 base from V and 3 bases from J, the junction contained 6 bases not matched to a gene. The CDR3: CATSRVGDRGKETQYF. Here the CDR3 DNA reads TGTGCCACCAGCAGAGTGGGTGACAGGGGGAAAGAGACCCAGTACTTC.

The chain couples TRBV7-9 to TRBJ1-1; 7 nucleotides align to TRBD1. The CDR3 is made up of 17 amino acids. CDR1 is SEHNR, CDR2 FQNEAQ, per germline (reference sequence). The junction had 13 bases not matched to a gene; V was cut back by 2 bases and J by 4 bases. CDR3: CASSLRDRAVEGTEAFF. The CDR3 coding sequence is TGTGCCAGCAGCTTAAGGGACAGAGCAGTTGAGGGCACTGAAGCTTTCTTT.

The rearrangement joins TRBV7-8 to TRBJ2-7, with 11 bases aligning to TRBD2. In germline, CDR1 is SGHVS, CDR2 FQNEAQ. Trimming removed 5 bases from V and 4 bases from J; junction bases left unmatched: 4. The CDR3 runs 14 residues. CDR3 sequence reads: CASSNSGGAYEQYV. CDR3 DNA sequence: TGTGCCAGCAGCAATAGCGGGGGGGCTTACGAGCAGTACGTC.

Turning to this clonotype: A much larger clone differs from this one at a single base, so this may be a read error. The chain is built from TRBV7-8 and TRBJ1-2, with D maybe TRBD1 (5 bases). The CDR3 has 14 amino acids. From germline, CDR1 is SGHVS and CDR2 FQNEAQ. Here the CDR3 DNA reads TGTGCCGGCAGCTTAGTTGGGGCCAACTATGGCTACACCTTC. Protein: CAGSLVGANYGYTF.

This chain connects TRBV6-5 to TRBJ1-2, with 8 nucleotides matching TRBD1. The CDR3 has 15 residues. The trim removed 5 bases at V and 4 bases at J, leaving 9 bases unmatched. Germline lookup yields CDR1 MNHEY and CDR2 SVGAGI. The chain's CDR3 is CASSPTGAQFYGYTF. The CDR3 DNA sequence: TGTGCCAGCAGTCCGACAGGGGCGCAATTCTATGGCTACACCTTC.

This clonotype occurred many times. The chain employs TRBV5-1 and TRBJ2-2; the D is unclear. From germline, CDR1 is SGHRS and CDR2 YFSETQ. CDR3 length: 13 residues. The V end was cut by 2 bases, the J end by 3 bases, with 5 bases between. The CDR3 nucleotides read TGCGCCAGCAGCTTTCCGGACACCGGGGAGCTGTTTTTT. Its translation is CASSFPDTGELFF.

This clonotype was seen many times. CDR3 bases: TGTGCCAGCAGCGCGATCCGGGACAGGGGGACTGAAGCTTTCTTT. This gives the protein CASSAIRDRGTEAFF. V gene TRBV7-6 combines with J gene TRBJ1-1, with 11 bases aligning to TRBD1. CDR3 length equals 15 residues. Per the germline V gene, CDR1 is SGHVS and CDR2 is FNYEAQ. Trimming cost V 5 bases and J 5 bases; bases outside gene matches: 7.

This clonotype was counted at least ten times. V gene TRBV7-2 combines with J gene TRBJ2-7, with D tentatively TRBD1 (6 bases). Trimming left V 5 bases short and J 0 bases short, with 14 bases between. CDR3 size: 15 residues. Germline loops: CDR1 SGHTA, CDR2 FQGNSA. The CDR3 DNA follows: TGTGCCAGCAGCGCCTACCGGGACAACTCCTACGAGCAGTACTTC. Translating gives CASSAYRDNSYEQYF.

This clonotype was counted between two and nine times. This chain joins TRBV12-3 or TRBV12-4 and TRBJ1-1, with a weak D call TRBD1 (5 bases). There are 13 residues in the CDR3. The V end lost 5 bases, the J end lost 11 bases, and 18 bases lay between the germline ends. The CDR3 region is CASSSLGEPAAFF. The CDR3 DNA reads TGTGCCAGCAGTAGCCTGGGGGAACCTGCCGCTTTCTTT.

The sample holds a few counts of this clonotype. The chain employs TRBV3-1 and TRBJ2-7, with 8 positions matching TRBD2. This CDR3 spans 14 amino acids. Germline values: CDR1 LGHDT, CDR2 YNNKEL (reference sequence). CDR3 sequence (DNA): TGTGCCAGCAGCCAAGGATCCAGCGGGGGCTTTAGTTCCGTC. It codes for CASSQGSSGGFSSV.

The chain recombines TRBV18 with TRBJ2-5; tentative D call: TRBD2 (6 bases). Germline CDR1 reads KGHSH; CDR2 reads LQKENI. The CDR3 consists of 16 residues. Trimming removed 5 bases at V and 5 bases at J, with 21 bases between. The CDR3 reads CASSATYGTWVETQYF. Here the CDR3 DNA reads TGTGCCAGCTCAGCCACGTACGGGACTTGGGTGGAGACCCAGTACTTC.

In its sample, this clonotype was seen many times. The chain employs TRBV12-3 or TRBV12-4 and TRBJ1-5, with TRBD1 matching over 10 bases. The CDR3 runs 14 residues. V gave up 6 bases and J gave up 6 bases; unmatched junction bases: 5. CDR3 loop: CASRGQGDSQPQHF. CDR3 nucleotides: TGTGCCAGCAGAGGACAGGGGGATAGTCAGCCCCAGCATTTT.

The table lists this clonotype with many counts. The rearrangement links TRBV5-1 to TRBJ2-1; D may match TRBD1 or TRBD2 (5 bases each). The CDR3 has 15 residues. Germline CDR1 and CDR2: SGHRS and YFSETQ. Trimming stripped 0 bases from V and 6 bases from J, with 13 bases between. CDR3 loop: CASSLGGEPSNEQFF. Here the CDR3 DNA reads TGCGCCAGCAGCTTGGGAGGGGAGCCCTCCAATGAGCAGTTCTTC.

This clonotype was seen a few times. The chain has TRBV5-6 and TRBJ1-2; 7 bases match TRBD1. This CDR3 spans 16 amino acids. Germline CDR1 and CDR2: SGHDT and YYEEEE. Trimming took 4 bases from V and 3 from J; bases not matched to a gene: 12. The CDR3 region has the DNA TGTGCCAGCAGCGAGCAGACGCCGGGACAGTACTATGGCTACACCTTC. This translates into CASSEQTPGQYYGYTF.